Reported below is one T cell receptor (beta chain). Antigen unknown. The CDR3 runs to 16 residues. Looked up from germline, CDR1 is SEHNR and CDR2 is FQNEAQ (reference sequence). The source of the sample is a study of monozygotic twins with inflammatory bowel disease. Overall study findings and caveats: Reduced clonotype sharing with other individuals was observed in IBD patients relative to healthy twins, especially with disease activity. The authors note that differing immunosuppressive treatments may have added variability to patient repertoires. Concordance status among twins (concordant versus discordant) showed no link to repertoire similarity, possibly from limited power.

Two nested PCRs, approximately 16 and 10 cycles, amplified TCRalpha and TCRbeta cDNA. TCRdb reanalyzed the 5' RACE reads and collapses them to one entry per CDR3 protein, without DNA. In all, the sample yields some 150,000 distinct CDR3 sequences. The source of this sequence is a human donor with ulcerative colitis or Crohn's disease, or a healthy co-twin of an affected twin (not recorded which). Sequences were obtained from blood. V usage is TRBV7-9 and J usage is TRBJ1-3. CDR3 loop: CASSPARLDPGNTIYF.